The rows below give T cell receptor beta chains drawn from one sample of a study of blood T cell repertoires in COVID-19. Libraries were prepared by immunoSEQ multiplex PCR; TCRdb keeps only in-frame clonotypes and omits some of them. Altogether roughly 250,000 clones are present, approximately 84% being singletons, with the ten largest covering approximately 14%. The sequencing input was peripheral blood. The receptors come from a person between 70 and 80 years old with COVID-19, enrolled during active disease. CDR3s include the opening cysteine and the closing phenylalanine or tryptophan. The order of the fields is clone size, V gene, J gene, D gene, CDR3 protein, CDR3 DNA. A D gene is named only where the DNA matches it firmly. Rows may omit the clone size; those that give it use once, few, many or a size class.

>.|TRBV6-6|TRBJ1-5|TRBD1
CASSKGTDSNQPQHF
TGTGCCAGCAGTAAAGGGACAGATAGCAATCAGCCCCAGCATTTT
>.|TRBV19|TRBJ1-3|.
CACTVRAGNTIYF
TGTGCCTGCACGGTGCGGGCTGGAAACACCATATATTTT
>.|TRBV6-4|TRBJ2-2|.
CASSDSGRNGYAGELFF
TGTGCCAGCAGTGACTCGGGGCGGAACGGGTACGCCGGGGAGCTGTTTTTT
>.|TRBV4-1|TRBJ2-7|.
CASSQEWGRGSYEQYF
TGCGCCAGCAGCCAAGAATGGGGACGGGGGAGCTACGAGCAGTACTTC
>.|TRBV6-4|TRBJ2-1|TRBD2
CASSVLAGGPREQFF
TGTGCCAGCAGTGTGCTAGCGGGGGGGCCCAGGGAGCAGTTCTTC
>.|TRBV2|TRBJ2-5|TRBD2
CASRKLAGGETQYF
TGTGCCAGCAGAAAACTAGCGGGAGGAGAGACCCAGTACTTC
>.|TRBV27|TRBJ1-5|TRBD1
CASRPLTGLNQPQHF
TGTGCCAGCAGACCACTGACAGGGTTAAATCAGCCCCAGCATTTT
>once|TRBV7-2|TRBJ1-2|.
CASSFPGYKNGYTF
TGTGCCAGCAGCTTTCCGGGATACAAAAATGGCTACACCTTC
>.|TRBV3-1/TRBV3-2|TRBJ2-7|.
CASSQEKKRTGIPFYEQYF
TGTGCCAGCAGCCAAGAAAAAAAACGTACAGGGATTCCCTTCTACGAGCAGTACTTC
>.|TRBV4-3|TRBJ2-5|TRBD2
CASSQELAGVGETQYF
TGCGCCAGCAGCCAAGAACTAGCGGGGGTCGGAGAGACCCAGTACTTC
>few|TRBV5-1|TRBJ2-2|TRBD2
CASSWSTSANTGELFF
TGCGCCAGCAGCTGGTCGACTAGCGCGAACACCGGGGAGCTGTTTTTT
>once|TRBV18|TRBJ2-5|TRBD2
CASSPLAGEETQYF
TGTGCCAGCTCACCACTAGCGGGAGAAGAGACCCAGTACTTC
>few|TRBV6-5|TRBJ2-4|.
CASSLGRGLAKNIQYF
TGTGCCAGCAGTTTAGGTCGGGGTCTAGCCAAAAACATTCAGTACTTC
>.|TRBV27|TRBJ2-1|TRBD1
CASSRQGKDNEQFF
TGTGCCAGCAGCCGACAGGGTAAGGACAATGAGCAGTTCTTC
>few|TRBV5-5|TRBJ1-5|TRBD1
CASSWTGGDQPQHF
TGTGCCAGCAGCTGGACAGGGGGGGATCAGCCCCAGCATTTT
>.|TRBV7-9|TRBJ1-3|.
CASSFVRSGNTIYF
TGTGCCAGCAGCTTTGTCCGCTCTGGAAACACCATATATTTT
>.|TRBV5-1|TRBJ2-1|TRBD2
CASSPPGARTSEHNEQFF
TGCGCCAGCAGCCCGCCGGGGGCCCGGACTAGCGAGCACAATGAGCAGTTCTTC
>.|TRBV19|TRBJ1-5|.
CASSIGRPRRGSNQPQHF
TGTGCCAGTAGTATCGGGAGACCAAGGCGCGGGAGCAATCAGCCCCAGCATTTT
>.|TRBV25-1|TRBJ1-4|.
CASSEVHISGELFF
TGTGCCAGCAGTGAAGTACACATCTCCGGGGAACTGTTTTTT
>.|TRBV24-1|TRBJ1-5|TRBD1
CATSARDSQPQHF
TGTGCCACCAGTGCCCGGGACAGCCAGCCCCAGCATTTT
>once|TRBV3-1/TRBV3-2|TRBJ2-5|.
CASSQDQGGETQYF
TGTGCCAGCAGCCAAGATCAGGGGGGTGAGACCCAGTACTTC
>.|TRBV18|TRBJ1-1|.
CASSPLNMNTEAFF
TGTGCCAGCTCACCCCTTAACATGAACACTGAAGCTTTCTTT
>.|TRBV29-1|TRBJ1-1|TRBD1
CSVGGTGGNTEAFF
TGCAGCGTAGGCGGGACAGGGGGTAACACTGAAGCTTTCTTT
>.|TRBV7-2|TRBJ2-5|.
CASSLPRAETQYF
TGTGCCAGCAGCCTACCCAGGGCTGAGACCCAGTACTTC
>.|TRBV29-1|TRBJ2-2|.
CSVSPTGTGELFF
TGCAGCGTTTCCCCGACAGGCACCGGGGAGCTGTTTTTT
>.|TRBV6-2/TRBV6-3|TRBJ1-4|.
CASSYPDSTGPRYEKLFF
TGTGCCAGCAGTTACCCAGATTCGACGGGTCCTAGATACGAAAAACTGTTTTTT
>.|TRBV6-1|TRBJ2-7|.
CASSEGGGPYEQYF
TGTGCCAGCAGTGAAGGGGGGGGGCCCTACGAGCAGTACTTC
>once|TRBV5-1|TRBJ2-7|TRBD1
CASSLIGQGVDEQYF
TGCGCCAGCAGCCTCATAGGACAGGGGGTGGACGAGCAGTACTTC
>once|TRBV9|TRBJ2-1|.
CASSVEGRGSYNEQFF
TGTGCCAGCAGCGTAGAGGGGCGGGGTTCCTACAATGAGCAGTTCTTC
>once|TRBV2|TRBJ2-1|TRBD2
CASFPSGRYNEQFF
TGTGCCAGCTTTCCTAGCGGGAGGTATAATGAGCAGTTCTTC
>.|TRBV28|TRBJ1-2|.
CASSLRVGYGYTF
TGTGCCAGCAGTCTCAGGGTTGGCTATGGCTACACCTTC
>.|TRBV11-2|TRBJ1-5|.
CASSPSNGGNQPQHF
TGTGCCAGCAGCCCATCAAACGGAGGCAATCAGCCCCAGCATTTT
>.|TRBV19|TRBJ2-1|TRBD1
CASSIDRDSYNEQFF
TGTGCCAGTAGTATAGATCGGGACAGCTACAATGAGCAGTTCTTC
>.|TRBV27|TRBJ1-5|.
CASSREPNQPQHF
TGTGCCAGTTCCAGGGAACCCAATCAGCCCCAGCATTTT
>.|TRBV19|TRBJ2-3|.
CASSLPRGRSTDTQYF
TGTGCCAGTAGTCTTCCCCGGGGTAGGAGTACAGATACGCAGTATTTT
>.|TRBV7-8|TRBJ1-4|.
CASSLAWGREEKLFF
TGTGCCAGCAGCTTAGCGTGGGGGCGCGAGGAAAAACTGTTTTTT
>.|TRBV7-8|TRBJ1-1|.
CASSLGGLREAFF
TGTGCCAGCAGCTTAGGGGGACTTCGTGAAGCTTTCTTT
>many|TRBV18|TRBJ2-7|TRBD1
CASSPPADRGRGEQYF
TGTGCCAGCTCACCACCGGCGGACAGGGGGCGAGGCGAGCAGTACTTC
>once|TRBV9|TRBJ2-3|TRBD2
CASSVATSSGRLTDTQYF
TGTGCCAGCAGCGTAGCTACGTCTAGCGGGAGGCTGACAGATACGCAGTATTTT
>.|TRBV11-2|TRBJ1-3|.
CACKPGSSGNTIYF
TGTGCCTGCAAGCCGGGGAGCTCTGGAAACACCATATATTTT
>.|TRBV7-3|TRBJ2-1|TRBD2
CASSLWGGRSDNEQFF
TGTGCCAGCAGCTTATGGGGAGGGAGATCCGACAATGAGCAGTTCTTC
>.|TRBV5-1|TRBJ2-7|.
CASSLSRESYEQYF
TGCGCCAGCAGCTTGTCCAGGGAATCCTACGAGCAGTACTTC
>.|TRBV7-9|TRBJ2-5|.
CASSPLWGGGETQYF
TGTGCCAGCAGCCCCCTGTGGGGGGGCGGGGAGACCCAGTACTTC
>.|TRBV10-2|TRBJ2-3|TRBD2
CASSESRGLADTQYF
TGCGCCAGCAGTGAGTCCCGTGGACTAGCGGATACGCAGTATTTT
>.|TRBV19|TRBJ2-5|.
CASSPSQGQETQYF
TGTGCCAGTAGTCCGTCCCAGGGACAAGAGACCCAGTACTTC
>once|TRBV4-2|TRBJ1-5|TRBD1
CASSQDSPGGEPQHF
TGTGCCAGCAGCCAAGATTCGCCAGGGGGAGAGCCCCAGCATTTT
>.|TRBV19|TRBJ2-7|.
CASDRGGSYEQYF
TGTGCCAGTGATCGGGGTGGCTCCTACGAGCAGTACTTC
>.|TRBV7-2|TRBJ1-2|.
CASSRGTLGGYGYTF
TGTGCCAGCAGCCGGGGCACCTTGGGGGGCTATGGCTACACCTTC
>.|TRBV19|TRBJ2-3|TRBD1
CASNRGNTDTQYF
TGTGCCAGTAACAGGGGTAACACAGATACGCAGTATTTT
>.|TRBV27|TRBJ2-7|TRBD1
CASSLSTGSYEQYF
TGTGCCAGCAGTTTATCGACAGGGTCCTACGAGCAGTACTTC
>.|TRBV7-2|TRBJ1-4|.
CASSLLGGGTNEKLFF
TGTGCCAGCAGCTTACTGGGGGGTGGTACTAATGAAAAACTGTTTTTT
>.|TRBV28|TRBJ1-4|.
CASTVTNEKLFF
TGTGCCAGCACGGTAACTAATGAAAAACTGTTTTTT
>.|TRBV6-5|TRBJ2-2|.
CASSSRWGPGGELFF
TGTGCCAGCAGTTCGAGATGGGGGCCGGGCGGGGAGCTGTTTTTT